This T cell receptor beta chain originates from a study of blood T cells in healthy people across ages. This clonotype showed up just a few times. With a J-beta primer mix and a sample-barcoded 5' primer, a second PCR ran about 7 to 11 cycles. TCRdb re-called the 5' RACE reads with MiXCR, one entry per CDR3 protein. Here the sample spans fewer than 800,000 distinct CDR3 sequences, about 21% being singletons. Sequenced material: blood. This receptor was taken from a man in his 70s in good health.

CDR3 sequence reads: CASSRPGEGRETQYF. CDR3 DNA: TGTGCCAGCAGTAGACCAGGGGAAGGGAGGGAGACCCAGTACTTC. This sequence joins TRBV12-3 or TRBV12-4 and TRBJ2-5; the D call may be TRBD1 or TRBD2 (6 bases each). The CDR3 is 15 amino acids. Trimming shortened V by 5 bases and J by 5 bases, and 18 bases separated the two germline ends.